This T cell receptor (beta chain) was captured by sequencing in a study of cytomegalovirus exposure and HLA in healthy donors. Study background: About 85 million unique TCR sequences came from HLA-typed donors in an early release. Findings and limits, study-wide: Altogether, around 160 TCR beta chains were recorded as cytomegalovirus-associated. Earlier analysis yielded a pattern in which most TCR beta V segments were productive about 90% or about 30% of the time. HLA allele associations emerged for roughly 17,000 TCR beta sequences in a later analysis, at 0.05 false discovery rate.

Regarding this clone: The antigen remains undetermined.

The PCR ran on 60 Vbeta and 13 Jbeta primers. Sequencing was performed with immunoSEQ multiplex PCR; in TCRdb, only in-frame clones are kept and a portion is missing. Of approximately 170,000 clones listed, around 67% are singletons. Sequenced material: PBMCs. The sequence was obtained from a woman aged 25 to 39 in good health and CMV-seropositive.

CDR3 in amino acids: CASRPREFMNTEAFF. CDR3 in DNA: TGTGCCAGCAGGCCACGGGAGTTCATGAACACTGAAGCTTTCTTT. This sequence joins TRBV7-8 and TRBJ1-1; D is ambiguous. The V gene lost 6 bases and the J gene lost 0 bases, with 14 bases spanning the gap. Germline CDR1 is SGHVS and CDR2 is FQNEAQ. There are 15 residues in the CDR3. Filled out from reference TRBV7-8 and TRBJ1-1, the complete variable domain reads GAGVSQSPRYKVAKRGQDVALRCDPISGHVSLFWYQQALGQGPEFLTYFQNEAQLDKSGLPSDRFFAERPEGSVSTLKIQRTQQEDSAVYLCASRPREFMNTEAFFGQGTRLTVV.